This entry concerns a single T cell receptor beta chain. Other DNA sequences of this sample code for an identical CDR3. The data derive from a study of blood T cell repertoires in COVID-19. Study-level background: PBMCs, B-cell-depleted T cells, or T cells provided the cDNA or gDNA that made up the material.

The V end lost 0 bases, the J end lost 6 bases, and 9 bases lay between the germline ends. The germline gives CDR1 SGDLS, CDR2 YYNGEE. This CDR3 has 13 residues. Assay used: immunoSEQ multiplex PCR; TCRdb lists only in-frame clones, some missing. Among some 220,000 clones listed, 84% were seen once. The chain carries TRBV9 and TRBJ1-1; D not certain. The origin of this receptor is a woman aged 25 to 39 who had recovered from COVID-19. The material sequenced was peripheral blood. The CDR3 region is CASSVGRGSEAFF. For the CDR3, the DNA is TGTGCCAGCAGCGTAGGCCGGGGATCTGAAGCTTTCTTT.